This TCR beta chain was recorded in a study of early T cells in non-severe SARS-CoV-2 infection. Overall study context: Bulk RNA taken from unsorted whole blood was sequenced, leaving chains unpaired.

From the 5' RACE reads, TCRdb called clonotypes with MiXCR, one entry per CDR3 protein. The data hold about 64,000 distinct CDR3 sequences, with roughly 8.2% observed a single time. Trimming removed 1 base from V and 3 bases from J, with 8 bases in between. The germline gives CDR1 SGHDT, CDR2 YYEEEE. The CDR3 length is 14 residues. V is TRBV5-6 and J is TRBJ1-5; D remains unclear. The sequencing used whole blood, collected at baseline. The clonotype comes from an adult who was a healthcare worker with PCR-confirmed SARS-CoV-2 infection or an uninfected control (not recorded which). The CDR3 here is CASSLLGVNQPQHF. The CDR3 DNA reads TGTGCCAGCAGCTTGTTGGGAGTCAATCAGCCCCAGCATTTT. The full variable domain, rest sourced from reference TRBV5-6 and TRBJ1-5, is DAGVTQSPTHLIKTRGQQVTLRCSPKSGHDTVSWYQQALGQGPQFIFQYYEEEERQRGNFPDRFSGHQFPNYSSELNVNALLLGDSALYLCASSLLGVNQPQHFGDGTRLSIL.